The clone carrying this T cell receptor beta chain came up once. The CDR3 totals 16 residues. Trimming took off 4 bases at V and 8 bases at J, with 20 bases between the two ends. Measured with immunoSEQ multiplex PCR; TCRdb has only the in-frame clones, and not every one. This sample yields about 110,000 clones, of which around 95% are seen a single time; roughly 0.67% belongs to the top ten. These data come from a study of cytomegalovirus exposure and HLA in healthy donors. The overall study: The same platform as the roughly 670 first-cohort repertoires was used for the 100 to 150 validation repertoires, a later analysis reported.

The material sequenced was PBMCs. The TCR originated in a woman aged 18 to 35 in good health and CMV-seronegative. This sequence joins TRBV23-1 and TRBJ1-4, with D hard to call. TRBV23-1 is designated an ORF whose function remains uncertain. The CDR3 DNA sequence: TGCGCCAGCAGTCCAACGAGGGCCGACTTTGTCGAAAAACTGTTTTTT. It is translated as CASSPTRADFVEKLFF.